A single sample is the source of the 5 T cell receptor beta chains below, sequenced in a study of T cell responses to AZD1222 COVID-19 vaccine. Only in-frame clones appear in the TCRdb table, and some are missing; sequencing was by immunoSEQ multiplex PCR. Here the sample spans under 150,000 clones, approximately 90% being singletons. The sequences come from peripheral blood, collected on day 0 of AZD1222 vaccination. The receptors here all came from an adult in good health.

The CDR3 sequence: CASKTSSYNEQFF. CDR3 sequence (DNA): TGTGCCAGCAAAACGAGCTCCTACAATGAGCAGTTCTTC. The chain has TRBV2 and TRBJ2-1; D gene uncertain. The CDR3 extends over 13 amino acids. Between the trimmed V and J ends, which lost 7 bases and 0 bases, there was a span of 7 bases. Germline V gives CDR1 SNHLY, CDR2 FYNNEI. Based on the CDR3 plus reference TRBV2 and TRBJ2-1, the full variable domain is EPEVTQTPSHQVTQMGQEVILRCVPISNHLYFYWYRQILGQKVEFLVSFYNNEISEKSEIFDDQFSVERPDGSNFTLKIRSTKLEDSAMYFCASKTSSYNEQFFGPGTRLTVL.

This sequence joins TRBV2 and TRBJ2-5; tentative D call: TRBD2 (7 bases). The V and J ends lost 6 bases and 3 bases respectively, with 20 bases between them. The V gene's germline CDR1 is SNHLY and CDR2 FYNNEI. The CDR3 length is 16 residues. CDR3 DNA sequence: TGTGCCAGCAGCCTCCCCCGGGGGGCAAGAGAAGAGACCCAGTACTTC. The encoded protein is CASSLPRGAREETQYF.

This clone occurred once. V usage is TRBV7-9 and J usage is TRBJ2-1, with D perhaps being TRBD1 or TRBD2 (6 bases each). Trimming shortened V by 5 bases and J by 7 bases, and 21 bases separated the two germline ends. The CDR3 totals 16 residues. Germline CDR1 reads SEHNR; CDR2 reads FQNEAQ (reference sequence). CDR3: CASSAPTGGLQNEQFF. As DNA, the CDR3 is TGTGCCAGCAGCGCACCAACCGGGGGCTTACAGAATGAGCAGTTCTTC.

The V call is TRBV5-1, the J call TRBJ2-1; 13 nucleotides line up with TRBD2. Trimming took 5 bases from V and 10 from J; bases not matched to a gene: 27. The CDR3 runs 21 residues. The germline V gene has CDR1 SGHRS and CDR2 YFSETQ. CDR3 region: CASSNRTSGRVAVLGRHEQFF. The CDR3 region has the DNA TGCGCCAGCAGTAACCGGACTAGCGGGAGAGTTGCTGTGTTAGGTCGGCACGAGCAGTTCTTC.

The rearrangement links TRBV2 to TRBJ1-2; 12 bases map to TRBD1. The V gene end was trimmed by 6 bases and the J gene end by 8 bases; junction bases not matched to a gene: 13. The CDR3 covers 16 residues. The germline V gene encodes CDR1 SNHLY and CDR2 FYNNEI. The CDR3 reads CASSRPGTGGGRGYTF. The CDR3 coding sequence is TGTGCCAGCAGCCGTCCCGGGACAGGGGGCGGCCGAGGCTACACCTTC.